This T cell receptor (beta chain) was captured by sequencing in a study of cytomegalovirus exposure and HLA in healthy donors. Whole-study findings and limits: The study recorded about 160 TCR beta chains that were cytomegalovirus-associated.

Vbeta (60) and Jbeta (13) primers were used in the PCR. Method: immunoSEQ multiplex PCR; TCRdb's copy keeps in-frame clones and lacks some. The sample lists some 120,000 clones, 55% to 65% occurring once. This clone was observed a few times. Its antigen is undetermined. The ends were cut back, 6 bases at V and 3 bases at J, with 10 bases in the middle. The germline V gene encodes CDR1 MNHNS and CDR2 SASEGT. The CDR3 is 13 amino acids. The receptor's source is a middle-aged woman in good health and CMV-seropositive. Sequencing input: PBMCs. The chain combines TRBV6-1 with TRBJ2-3, with a weak D call TRBD2 (5 bases). The CDR3 reads CASRESGTDTQYF. The CDR3 DNA reads as TGTGCCAGCAGAGAATCGGGGACAGATACGCAGTATTTT.